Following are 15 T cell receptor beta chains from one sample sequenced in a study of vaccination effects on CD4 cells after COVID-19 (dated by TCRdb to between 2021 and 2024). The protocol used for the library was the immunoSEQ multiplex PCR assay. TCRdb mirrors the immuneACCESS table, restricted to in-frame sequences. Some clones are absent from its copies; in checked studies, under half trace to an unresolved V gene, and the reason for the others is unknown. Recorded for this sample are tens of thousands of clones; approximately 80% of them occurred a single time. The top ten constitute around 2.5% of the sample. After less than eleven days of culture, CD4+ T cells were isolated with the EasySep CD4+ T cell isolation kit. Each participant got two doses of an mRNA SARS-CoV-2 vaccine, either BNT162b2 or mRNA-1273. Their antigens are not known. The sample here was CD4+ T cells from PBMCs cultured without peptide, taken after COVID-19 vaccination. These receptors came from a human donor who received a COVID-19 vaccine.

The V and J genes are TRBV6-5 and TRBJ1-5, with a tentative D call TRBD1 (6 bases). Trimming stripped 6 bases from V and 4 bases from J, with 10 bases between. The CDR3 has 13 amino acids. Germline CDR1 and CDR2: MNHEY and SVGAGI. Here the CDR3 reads CASSLTGNQPQHF. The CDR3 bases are TGTGCCAGCAGCCTTACAGGGAATCAGCCCCAGCATTTT.

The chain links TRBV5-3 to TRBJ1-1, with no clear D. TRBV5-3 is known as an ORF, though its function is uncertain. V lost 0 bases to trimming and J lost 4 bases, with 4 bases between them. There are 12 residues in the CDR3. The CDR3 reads CARSLGGTEAFF. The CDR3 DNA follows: TGTGCCAGAAGCTTGGGGGGCACTGAAGCTTTCTTT.

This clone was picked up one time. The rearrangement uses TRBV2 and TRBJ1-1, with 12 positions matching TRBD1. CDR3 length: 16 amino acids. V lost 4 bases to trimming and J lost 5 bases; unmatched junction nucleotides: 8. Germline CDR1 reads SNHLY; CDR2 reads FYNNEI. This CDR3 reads CASSVPGQGASTEAFF. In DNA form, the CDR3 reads TGTGCCAGCAGTGTGCCGGGACAGGGGGCGAGTACTGAAGCTTTCTTT.

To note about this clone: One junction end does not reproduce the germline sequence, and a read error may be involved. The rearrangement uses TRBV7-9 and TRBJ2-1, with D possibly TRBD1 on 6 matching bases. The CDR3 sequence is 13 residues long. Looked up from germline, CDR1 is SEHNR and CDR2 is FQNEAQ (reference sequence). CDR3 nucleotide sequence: TGTGCCAGCAGCTTAGCCGAGGGGACAACTCACCTCTTC. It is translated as CASSLAEGTTHLF.

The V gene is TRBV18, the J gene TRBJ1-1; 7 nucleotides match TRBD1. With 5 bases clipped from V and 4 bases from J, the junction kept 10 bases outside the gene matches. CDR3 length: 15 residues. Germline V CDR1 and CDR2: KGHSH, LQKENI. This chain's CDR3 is CASSANRGEGTEAFF. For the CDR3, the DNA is TGTGCCAGCTCAGCTAACAGGGGCGAGGGCACTGAAGCTTTCTTT.

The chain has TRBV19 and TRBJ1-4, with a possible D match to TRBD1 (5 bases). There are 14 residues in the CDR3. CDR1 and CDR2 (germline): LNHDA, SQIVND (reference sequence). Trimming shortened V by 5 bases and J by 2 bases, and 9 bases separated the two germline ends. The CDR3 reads CASSEGTTNEKLFF. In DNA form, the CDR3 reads TGTGCCAGTAGTGAGGGGACCACTAATGAAAAACTGTTTTTT.

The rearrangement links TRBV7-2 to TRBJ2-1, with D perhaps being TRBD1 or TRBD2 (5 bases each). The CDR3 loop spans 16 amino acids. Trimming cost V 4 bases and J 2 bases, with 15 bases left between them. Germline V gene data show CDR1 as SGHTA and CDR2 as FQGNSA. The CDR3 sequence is CASSWIGTETYNEQFF. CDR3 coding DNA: TGTGCCAGCAGCTGGATAGGGACCGAAACCTACAATGAGCAGTTCTTC.

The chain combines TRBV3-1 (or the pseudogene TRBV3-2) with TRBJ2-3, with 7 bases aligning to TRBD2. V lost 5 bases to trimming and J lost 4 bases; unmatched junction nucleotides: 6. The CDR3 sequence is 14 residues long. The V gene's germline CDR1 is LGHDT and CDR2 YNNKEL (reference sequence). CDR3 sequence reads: CASSGETSSDTQYF. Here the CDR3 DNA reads TGTGCCAGCAGCGGCGAGACTAGCTCAGATACGCAGTATTTT.

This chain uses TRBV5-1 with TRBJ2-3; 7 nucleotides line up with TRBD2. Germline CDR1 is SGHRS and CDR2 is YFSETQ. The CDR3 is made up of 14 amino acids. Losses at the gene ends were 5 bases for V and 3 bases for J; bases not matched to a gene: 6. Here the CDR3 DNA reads TGCGCCAGCAGAGACCGGCGGGGGACAGATACGCAGTATTTT. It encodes CASRDRRGTDTQYF.

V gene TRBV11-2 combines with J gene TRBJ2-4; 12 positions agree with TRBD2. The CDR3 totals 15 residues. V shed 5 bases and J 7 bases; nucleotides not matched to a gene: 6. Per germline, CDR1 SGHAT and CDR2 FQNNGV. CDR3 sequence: CASSARLAGVNIQYF. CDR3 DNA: TGTGCCAGCAGCGCCCGACTAGCGGGGGTCAACATTCAGTACTTC.

CDR3 in DNA: TGCGCCAGCAGCCAAGAATCGGGCTATCCCCCTGATACGCAGTATTTT. Protein sequence: CASSQESGYPPDTQYF. The chain carries TRBV4-3 and TRBJ2-3; D is unclear. CDR3 length: 16 amino acids. CDR1 is LGHNA, CDR2 YSLEER, per germline. Trimming took 0 bases from V and 6 from J, leaving 16 bases between them.

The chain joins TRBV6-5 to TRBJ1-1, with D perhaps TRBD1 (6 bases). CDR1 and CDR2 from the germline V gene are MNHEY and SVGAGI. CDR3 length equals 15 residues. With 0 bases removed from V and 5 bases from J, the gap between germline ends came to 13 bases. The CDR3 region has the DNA TGTGCCAGCAGTTACTCGTATCAGGGGTTAACTGAAGCTTTCTTT. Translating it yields CASSYSYQGLTEAFF.

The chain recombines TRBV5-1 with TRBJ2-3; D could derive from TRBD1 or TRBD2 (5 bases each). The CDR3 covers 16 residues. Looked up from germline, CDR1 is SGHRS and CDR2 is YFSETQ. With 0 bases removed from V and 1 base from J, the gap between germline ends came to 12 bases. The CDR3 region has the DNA TGCGCCAGCAGCTTGGCGGGTGGGGACGGCACAGATACGCAGTATTTT. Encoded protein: CASSLAGGDGTDTQYF.

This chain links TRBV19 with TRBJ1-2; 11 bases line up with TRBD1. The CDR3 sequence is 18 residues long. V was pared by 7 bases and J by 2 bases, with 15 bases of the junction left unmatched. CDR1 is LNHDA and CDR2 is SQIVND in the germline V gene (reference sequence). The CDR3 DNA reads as TGTGCCAGTACCGCTCCCACGGACAGGGGGCGTCTGAACTATGGCTACACCTTC. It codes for CASTAPTDRGRLNYGYTF.

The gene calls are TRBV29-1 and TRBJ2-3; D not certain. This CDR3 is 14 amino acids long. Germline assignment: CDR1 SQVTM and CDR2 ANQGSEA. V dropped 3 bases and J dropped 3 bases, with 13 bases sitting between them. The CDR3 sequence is CSVESSISTDTQYF. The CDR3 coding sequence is TGCAGCGTTGAGTCAAGCATTTCGACAGATACGCAGTATTTT.